This TCR beta chain is drawn from a study of T cells in Graves' hyperthyroidism and ophthalmopathy (dated by TCRdb to about 2019). With regard to the full study: Peripheral blood was sampled at the time of initial diagnosis, prior to any treatment. Following sampling, methimazole starting at 30 mg daily was given to hyperthyroidism patients, and high-dose intravenous methylprednisolone was given to ophthalmopathy patients. A discovery cohort of about a hundred patients, about 40 with Graves' ophthalmopathy and 57 with stable Graves' hyperthyroidism, was used to find distinguishing TCR V-J signatures. The paper reports TCR Vbeta CDR3 sequencing of some 140 peripheral blood samples: 40 to 45 ophthalmopathy, under 80 hyperthyroidism and around 17 progressor patients. In addition, the study compared T-cell repertoires in thyroid tissue and in blood from about six Graves' hyperthyroidism patients. An independent validation cohort of under 20 hyperthyroidism patients and about 15 patients who later progressed to ophthalmopathy tested prospective prediction of ophthalmopathy. The 100 discovery patients were randomly split 7:3 into training and test sets. Here is what the overall study found, with its caveats: A 13 V-J signature model separated ophthalmopathy from stable hyperthyroidism, with around 88% sensitivity and 81.08% specificity in cross-validation and 80%/75% in testing. Sample size was not statistically predetermined, and investigators were not blinded to group allocation. Most expanded thyroid clonotypes (frequency above 0.001) were also detected in blood, a finding suggesting that blood repertoires may reflect thyroid immune responses. During validation, the model predicted progression to ophthalmopathy a median of roughly six months ahead of onset, with around 71% sensitivity and 72% to 80% specificity.

This clonotype has just a few counts. It has no known antigen specificity. Base-call qualities are not available, and no considerably larger clone is one nucleotide away. The TCR beta CDR3 regions were amplified from the RNA transcripts. The TCR CDR3 was subjected to a first round of RT-PCR using the HTBI primer set and the Qiagen OneStep RT-PCR kit. The libraries were constructed in a second round of multiplex PCR and then size-selected and purified. Paired-end sequencing of the libraries was performed with 100 bp reads on an Illumina HiSeq2000. On the study's bioinformatics: SOAPnuke was used to process the raw data, throwing out any read that contained adapters or uncalled bases, had a mean Phred below 15, or lacked an exact constant-primer or identifier match. High-quality paired reads were merged with COPE v1.2.5, and unique nucleotide sequences were defined as clonotypes. MiTCR v1.1 was used to align clonotypes to the IMGT TRBV, TRBD and TRBJ reference segments. Analysis was restricted to V-J combinations with a frequency above 0.0001, which covered about 99% of repertoires. The TCS score was defined as F50 (clonal expansion) divided by E x V (chaos), with BLOSUM62-based TCRdist calculated between CDR3 peptides within each V-J. Welch's t-statistics and random forest reduced around 520 V-J features to 13, which were used in a naive Bayes classifier (R e1071). The Morisita-Horn index was used to measure how similar the thyroid and blood repertoires were. Clones were called with MiXCR by TCRdb after fastp trimmed the public reads at Q25, and only in-frame beta chains were retained. Every entry covers one CDR3 protein and lists the most common genes and DNA from its rows. These V and J calls originate from TCRdb's pipeline instead of the authors' own analysis. For this sample the table gives about 840,000 distinct CDR3 sequences, of which over 35% were detected only once. The ten most abundant clones make up approximately 10% of the sample.

Stable Graves' hyperthyroidism was defined as no progression to ophthalmopathy during 18 months of follow-up. The hyperthyroidism patients were between 18 and 65 years old and newly diagnosed, with a disease duration of less than 2 months. Exclusion was applied to patients with uncontrolled infections, other autoimmune diseases, pregnancy or lactation. Diagnoses relied on clinical symptoms, serum thyroxine and TRAb, thyroid ultrasound and orbital computed tomography. Ficoll-Paque density gradient centrifugation was used to isolate PBMCs from about 10 ml of fresh peripheral blood. Trizol reagent was used to extract total RNA, and RNA quality was then checked on an Agilent 2100 Bioanalyzer. The CDR3 runs 15 amino acids, cysteine and phenylalanine included. Kept here is only the CDR3 DNA, which spans 45 bases and is read in frame from base 1. Based on the germline V gene, the CDR1 and CDR2 sequences are SGDLS and YYNGEE. The V end loses 4 bases and the J end loses 6 bases, and a stretch of 16 bases separates them.

The sample comprised blood. The chain employs TRBV9 and TRBJ2-2; the D gene assignment is ambiguous. The TCR was taken from a man between 18 and 29 years old with Graves' hyperthyroidism. The CDR3 reads CASSQVPTGAGELFF. The nucleotides read TGTGCCAGCAGCCAAGTGCCAACGGGTGCCGGGGAGCTGTTTTTT.